A selection of T cell receptor beta chains follows, all from one sample in a study of glioma-infiltrating T cells after dendritic cell vaccination. Profiled with immunoSEQ multiplex PCR; TCRdb holds only in-frame clones, not every one. This sample yields over 80,000 clones, of which roughly four fifths are seen a single time; approximately 2.1% belongs to the top ten. The sample in question was blood, obtained after dendritic cell vaccination. These TCRs come from a human donor with glioblastoma. CDR3s include the opening cysteine and the closing phenylalanine or tryptophan. D genes are given only for firm matches. The listing skips clone size in some rows; elsewhere it reads once, few, many or a size class.

v_call	clone_size	d_call	j_call	cdr3_nt	cdr3_aa
TRBV12-5	-	-	TRBJ1-1	TGTGCTAGTGGTTTGTTCCCAACAGAGAACACTGAAGCTTTCTTT	CASGLFPTENTEAFF
TRBV29-1	-	-	TRBJ2-1	TGCAGCGTTGAAGATCCCCTGGGCGGGGCGATTACATACAATGAGCAGTTCTTC	CSVEDPLGGAITYNEQFF
TRBV5-1	-	TRBD1	TRBJ2-3	TGCGCCAGCAGCTTGGCCGGACAGGGTGATACGCAGTATTTT	CASSLAGQGDTQYF
TRBV18	-	-	TRBJ1-1	TGTGCCAGCTCACCTCTGGCTGATATGAACACTGAAGCTTTCTTT	CASSPLADMNTEAFF
TRBV6-6	few	-	TRBJ1-1	TGTGCCAGCAGTCAGGGGTCACACACTGAAGCTTTCTTT	CASSQGSHTEAFF
TRBV27	-	-	TRBJ1-5	TGTGCCAGCAGTTTATCGTGGGCGAATCAGCCCCAGCATTTT	CASSLSWANQPQHF
TRBV7-9	-	-	TRBJ1-1	TGTGCCAGCAGCTTAGTTACAGGACCGAACACTGAAGCTTTCTTT	CASSLVTGPNTEAFF
TRBV7-3	-	-	TRBJ1-1	TGTGCCAGCAGCTCAAATGACAGGAACACTGAAGCTTTCTTT	CASSSNDRNTEAFF
TRBV11-2	-	TRBD1	TRBJ2-2	TGTGCCAGCAGCCGCTCCTTGACAGGGATCGCCGGGGAGCTGTTTTTT	CASSRSLTGIAGELFF
TRBV7-3	-	-	TRBJ1-3	TGTGCCAGCAGCCCTCCCCTTGGAAACACCATATATTTT	CASSPPLGNTIYF
TRBV7-3	-	-	TRBJ1-1	TGTGCCAGCAGCCCAACAGGAGGGTTAGAAGCTTTCTTT	CASSPTGGLEAFF
TRBV7-2	-	TRBD2	TRBJ2-3	TGTGCCAGCAGCGGTAATAGCGGGAAGGGGGCAGATACGCAGTATTTT	CASSGNSGKGADTQYF
TRBV2	-	TRBD1	TRBJ1-2	TGTGCCAGCAGTTACAGGGGTGGTGGCTACACCTTC	CASSYRGGGYTF
TRBV6-1	-	-	TRBJ1-5	TGTGCCAGCAGTGACGGTCCCTATAGCAATCAGCCCCAGCATTTT	CASSDGPYSNQPQHF
TRBV5-1	-	-	TRBJ1-1	TGCGCCAGCAGCCCGGGCAGGGGTTTAGTCGCTGAAGCTTTCTTT	CASSPGRGLVAEAFF
TRBV28	-	-	TRBJ1-3	TGTGCCAGCAGCCGATCGGGAGGGGCTGGAAACACCATATATTTT	CASSRSGGAGNTIYF
TRBV30	-	-	TRBJ1-5	TGTGCCTGGAGTGGAGGGGACACAAGGCAGCCCCAGCATTTT	CAWSGGDTRQPQHF
TRBV5-1	-	TRBD2	TRBJ2-5	TGCGCCAGCACCTCAGGACTAGCGGGAGGGCCAGAGACCCAGTACTTC	CASTSGLAGGPETQYF
TRBV5-1	-	TRBD1	TRBJ1-1	TGCGCCAGCAGCTTGGCAGGGGGGAACACTGAAGCTTTCTTT	CASSLAGGNTEAFF
TRBV5-1	-	-	TRBJ1-4	TGCGCCAGCAGCCGTCCAGGGGCAACTAATGAAAAACTGTTTTTT	CASSRPGATNEKLFF
TRBV7-8	-	-	TRBJ2-2	TGTGCCAGCAGCTACTGGACCGGGGAGCTGTTTTTT	CASSYWTGELFF
TRBV19	once	-	TRBJ1-2	TGTGCCAGTAGGGCAGGGTCATCTGGCTATGGCTACACCTTC	CASRAGSSGYGYTF
TRBV6-1	-	TRBD1	TRBJ1-4	TGTGCCAGCAGTCAGGACAGGGCTAATAATGAAAAACTGTTTTTT	CASSQDRANNEKLFF
TRBV6-1	once	-	TRBJ2-2	TGTGCCAGCAGTGCCCGCGGGACGGCCGCGAACACCGGGGAGCTGTTTTTT	CASSARGTAANTGELFF
TRBV5-1	once	-	TRBJ1-5	TGCGCCAGCAGCTTGGGAGGGTTTCGCAATCAGCCCCAGCATTTT	CASSLGGFRNQPQHF
TRBV4-2	-	-	TRBJ1-1	TGTGCCAGCAGCCAAGACAGGCGCTACACTGAAGCTTTCTTT	CASSQDRRYTEAFF
TRBV7-2	-	TRBD1	TRBJ1-2	TGTGCCAGCAGCTTTACTCCGGGACAGGGTGTCTATGGCTACACCTTC	CASSFTPGQGVYGYTF
TRBV19	-	TRBD1	TRBJ2-5	TGTGCCAGTAGTATGTTGGGACAGGGAAAAGAGACCCAGTACTTC	CASSMLGQGKETQYF
TRBV2	few	-	TRBJ1-4	TGTGCCAGCAGGGAAAAGGGACTGAGTAATGAAAAACTGTTTTTT	CASREKGLSNEKLFF
TRBV27	-	-	TRBJ1-1	TGTGCCAGCAGTTTTACAGGGACTGAAGCTTTCTTT	CASSFTGTEAFF
TRBV5-4	-	-	TRBJ1-1	TGTGCCAGCAGCCTCCAGGAGAACACTGAAGCTTTCTTT	CASSLQENTEAFF
TRBV5-1	-	-	TRBJ2-6	TGCGCCAGCAAAGAGTCTGGGGCCAACGTCCTGACTTTC	CASKESGANVLTF
TRBV19	-	TRBD2	TRBJ2-5	TGTGCCAGTAGTACTAGCGGGGGGGCCCGAGAGACCCAGTACTTC	CASSTSGGARETQYF
TRBV5-6	-	-	TRBJ2-5	TGTGCCAGCAGCTTGGGGCTCAACACGGGGACCCAGTACTTC	CASSLGLNTGTQYF
TRBV14	-	-	TRBJ1-5	TGTGCCAGCAGCCATACAGGCAATCAGCCCCAGCATTTT	CASSHTGNQPQHF
TRBV7-9	-	TRBD1	TRBJ1-4	TGTGCCAGCAGCTCCGGGACAGGGGGGGTGGGTGAAAAACTGTTTTTT	CASSSGTGGVGEKLFF
TRBV14	-	-	TRBJ1-1	TGTGCCAGCAGCCAAGCCAGGGGAGCTGAAGCTTTCTTT	CASSQARGAEAFF
TRBV13	few	TRBD2	TRBJ2-3	TGTGCCAGCAGCTTAAGAACTAGCGGGCGTACCACAGATACGCAGTATTTT	CASSLRTSGRTTDTQYF
TRBV5-1	-	TRBD2	TRBJ2-1	TGCGCCAGCAGCTTGGTGGGAGGGCTCTACAATGAGCAGTTCTTC	CASSLVGGLYNEQFF
TRBV19	-	-	TRBJ2-2	TGTGCCAGTCATCGTCGCGGGGCGAACACCGGGGAGCTGTTTTTT	CASHRRGANTGELFF
TRBV6-6	-	-	TRBJ2-1	TGTGCCAGCACTTCCATCGGTAGCGGTGAGCAGTTCTTC	CASTSIGSGEQFF
TRBV2	-	TRBD1	TRBJ1-4	TGTGCCAGCAGTGAAGCAGTGGGACAGGGGGTTCGACTGTTTTTT	CASSEAVGQGVRLFF
TRBV5-4	many	-	TRBJ1-3	TGTGCCAGCAGCTTGGATGACAAACGTGGAAACACCATATATTTT	CASSLDDKRGNTIYF
TRBV25-1	once	-	TRBJ2-2	TGTGCCAGCAGTGAATATCTCGGGGGGCTGGCGAACACCGGGGAGCTGTTTTTT	CASSEYLGGLANTGELFF
TRBV6-1	-	TRBD1	TRBJ2-7	TGTGCCAGCAGCCGAGACAGGGACTACGAGCAGTACTTC	CASSRDRDYEQYF
TRBV5-4	-	TRBD1	TRBJ1-4	TGTGCCAGCAGCGAGACAGGGAATGAAAAACTGTTTTTT	CASSETGNEKLFF
TRBV1	-	-	TRBJ1-1	TGCACCAGCAGCCCCTGCGGACGGGCGGGGTACACTGAAGCTTTCTTT	CTSSPCGRAGYTEAFF
TRBV5-1	-	TRBD2	TRBJ2-1	TGCGCCAGCAGCGCCAGCGCAGCGGGAGGGCCAGTCAATGAGCAGTTCTTC	CASSASAAGGPVNEQFF
TRBV5-6	few	-	TRBJ2-1	TGTGCCAGCAGCTTGTCTGTAGATGAGCAGTTCTTC	CASSLSVDEQFF
TRBV7-9	-	-	TRBJ2-2	TGTGCCAGCAGCGCCTGGACAACGGACACCGGGGAGCTGTTTTTT	CASSAWTTDTGELFF
TRBV2	-	TRBD2	TRBJ2-5	TGTGCCAGCGGGGCCAGCGGGGGGGCCACGGAGACCCAGTACTTC	CASGASGGATETQYF
TRBV6-1	-	TRBD2	TRBJ2-7	TGTGCCAGCAGTGTCTCTAGCGGGGTGATCTTTCTTTACGAGCAGTACTTC	CASSVSSGVIFLYEQYF
TRBV5-6	-	TRBD1	TRBJ2-7	TGTGCCAGCAGCTTGGGACAGGGGCGATACGAGCAGTACTTC	CASSLGQGRYEQYF
TRBV13	-	TRBD1	TRBJ2-5	TGTGCCAGCAGCTTACAGGGGGCATCAGAGACCCAGTACTTC	CASSLQGASETQYF
TRBV9	-	TRBD1	TRBJ2-2	TGTGCCAGCAATCCGGGACAGGGGATGCCCGGGGAGCTGTTTTTT	CASNPGQGMPGELFF